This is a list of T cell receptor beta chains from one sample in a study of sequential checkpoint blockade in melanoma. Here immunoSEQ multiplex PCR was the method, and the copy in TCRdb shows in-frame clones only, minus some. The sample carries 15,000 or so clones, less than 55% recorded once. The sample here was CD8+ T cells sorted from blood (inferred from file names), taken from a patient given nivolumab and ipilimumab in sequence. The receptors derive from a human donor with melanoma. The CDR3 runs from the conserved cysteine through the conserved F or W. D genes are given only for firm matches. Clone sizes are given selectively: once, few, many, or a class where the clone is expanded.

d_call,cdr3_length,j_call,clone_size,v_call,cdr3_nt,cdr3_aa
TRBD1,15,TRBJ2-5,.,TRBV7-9,TGTGCCAGCAGCGCGAGACAGGGGCGGGGAGAGACCCAGTACTTC,CASSARQGRGETQYF
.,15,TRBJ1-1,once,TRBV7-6,TGTGCCAGCAGCTTAGGCGGGGTCAGGAACACTGAAGCTTTCTTT,CASSLGGVRNTEAFF
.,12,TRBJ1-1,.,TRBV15,TGTGCCACCGGCGGGGTAAACACTGAAGCTTTCTTT,CATGGVNTEAFF
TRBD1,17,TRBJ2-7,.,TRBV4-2,TGTGCCAGCAGCCCCCCCGGTACAGGGGAGAAAACCTACGAGCAGTACTTC,CASSPPGTGEKTYEQYF
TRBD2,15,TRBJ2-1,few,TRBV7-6,TGTGCCAGCAGCCAAGTGCGGGGGGGGGACAATGAGCAGTTCTTC,CASSQVRGGDNEQFF
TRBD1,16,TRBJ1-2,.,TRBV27,TGTGCCAGCAGCCTAATCGGGACAGGGGCTCCGGGAGGCTACACCTTC,CASSLIGTGAPGGYTF
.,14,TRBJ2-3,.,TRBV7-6,TGTGCCAGCAGCTTGACAGGCAGCACAGATACGCAGTATTTT,CASSLTGSTDTQYF
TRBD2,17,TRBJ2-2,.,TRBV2,TGTGCCAGCAGTGAGGAGGCGGGGGGGGCCGACACCGGGGAGCTGTTTTTT,CASSEEAGGADTGELFF
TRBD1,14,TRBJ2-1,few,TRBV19,TGTGCCAGTAGTTCCTTCGACAGGGGGAATGAGCAGTTCTTC,CASSSFDRGNEQFF
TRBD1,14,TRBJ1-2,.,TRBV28,TGTGCCAGCACCTCCATACAGGGGTATTATGGCTACACCTTC,CASTSIQGYYGYTF
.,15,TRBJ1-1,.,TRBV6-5,TGTGCCAGCAGTTACGGGGACACCTTGAACACTGAAGCTTTCTTT,CASSYGDTLNTEAFF
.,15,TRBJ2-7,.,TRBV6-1,TGTGCCAGCAGAGACGGAGGGGGCAATCCCTACGAGCAGTACTTC,CASRDGGGNPYEQYF
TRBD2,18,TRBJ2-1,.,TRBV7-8,TGTGCCAGCAGCTTTGGCCTAGCGGGAGAAAAAGGGTACAATGAGCAGTTCTTC,CASSFGLAGEKGYNEQFF
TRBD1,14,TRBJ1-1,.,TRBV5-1,TGCGCCAGCACTTACGACAGGGATGACACTGAAGCTTTCTTT,CASTYDRDDTEAFF
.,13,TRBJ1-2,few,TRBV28,TGTGCCAGCAGCACCTCCTTCGGCTATGGCTACACCTTC,CASSTSFGYGYTF
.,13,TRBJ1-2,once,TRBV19,TGTGCCAGTAGTGTGACAGCCAACTATGGCTACACCTTC,CASSVTANYGYTF
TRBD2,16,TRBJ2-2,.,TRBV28,TGTGCCAGCAGTCTAGGACTAGCGGGAGACACCGGGGAGCTGTTTTTT,CASSLGLAGDTGELFF
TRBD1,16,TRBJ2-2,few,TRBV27,TGTGCCAGCAGTTTAATCGGGACAGCGAACACCGGGGAGCTGTTTTTT,CASSLIGTANTGELFF
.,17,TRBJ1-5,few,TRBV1,TGCACCAGCAGCCAACTCCTAACAGAAATAGGCAATCAGCCCCAGCATTTT,CTSSQLLTEIGNQPQHF
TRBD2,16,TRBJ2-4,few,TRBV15,TGTGCCACCAGCACGGGGGGGGGAGGACTCGAAAACATTCAGTACTTC,CATSTGGGGLENIQYF
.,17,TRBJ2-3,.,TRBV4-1,TGCGCCAGCAGCCTTGAGGACAGCAAAGGCCTCACAGATACGCAGTATTTT,CASSLEDSKGLTDTQYF
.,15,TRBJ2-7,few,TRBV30,TGTGCCTGGAGTGTAGCAGGGGCCGGGGGGTACGAGCAGTACTTC,CAWSVAGAGGYEQYF
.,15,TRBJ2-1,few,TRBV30,TGTGCCTGGAGTGCGTCGAGACTCGACTACAATGAGCAGTTCTTC,CAWSASRLDYNEQFF
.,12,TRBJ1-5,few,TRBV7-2,TGTGCCAGCAGCCCCGGGACACCGCCCCAGCATTTT,CASSPGTPPQHF
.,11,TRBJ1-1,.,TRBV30,TGTGCCTGGTCGGGACTGCTCGGAGCTTTCTTT,CAWSGLLGAFF
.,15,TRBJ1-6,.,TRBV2,TGTGCCAGCAGTGAAGAGGCAGGGCTAAATTCACCCCTCCACTTT,CASSEEAGLNSPLHF
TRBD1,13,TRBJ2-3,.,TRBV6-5,TGTGCCAGCAGTGGACAGGGGAGAGATACGCAGTATTTT,CASSGQGRDTQYF
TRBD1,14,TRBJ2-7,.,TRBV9,TGTGCCAGCAGCCCTCGGACAGGGGGGTACGAGCAGTACTTC,CASSPRTGGYEQYF
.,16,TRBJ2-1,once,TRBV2,TGTGCCAGCAGTGAGTCAGGCCTGAGCTCCTACAATGAGCAGTTCTTC,CASSESGLSSYNEQFF
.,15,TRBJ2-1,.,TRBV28,TGTGCCAGCAGTTCGCCCGGGGGTTACGACAATGAGCAGTTCTTC,CASSSPGGYDNEQFF
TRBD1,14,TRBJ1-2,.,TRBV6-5,TGTGCCAGCAACTCCCTCGGGACAGGGGACGGCTACACCTTC,CASNSLGTGDGYTF
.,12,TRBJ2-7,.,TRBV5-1,TGCGCCAGCAGCTTGACCAGGGACGAGCAGTACTTC,CASSLTRDEQYF
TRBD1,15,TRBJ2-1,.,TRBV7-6,TGTGCCAGCAGCCCCCCCCGGGGACAGGGCCATGAGCAGTTCTTC,CASSPPRGQGHEQFF
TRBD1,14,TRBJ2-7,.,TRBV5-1,TGCGCCAGCAGCTTGGGACAGGGGCCCTACGAGCAGTACTTC,CASSLGQGPYEQYF
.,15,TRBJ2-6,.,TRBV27,TGTGCCAGCAATCTAGGGGGCTCTGGGGCCAACGTCCTGACTTTC,CASNLGGSGANVLTF
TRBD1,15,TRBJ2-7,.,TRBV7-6,TGTGCCAGCAGCTTAGGGTTGGGACAGGGGTACGAGCAGTACTTC,CASSLGLGQGYEQYF
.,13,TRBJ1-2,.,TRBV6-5,TGTGCCAGCAGTTACGATCAGGGTTACGGCTACACCTTC,CASSYDQGYGYTF
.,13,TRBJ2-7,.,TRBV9,TGTGCCAGCAGCGCCCACGGTTCCTACGAGCAGTACTTC,CASSAHGSYEQYF
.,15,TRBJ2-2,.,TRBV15,TGTGCCACCAGCAGCCGGACAGAGAACACCGGGGAGCTGTTTTTT,CATSSRTENTGELFF
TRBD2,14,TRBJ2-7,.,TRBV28,TGTGCCAGCAGACTTAGCGGGGACTCCTACGAGCAGTACTTC,CASRLSGDSYEQYF
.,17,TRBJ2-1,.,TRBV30,TGTGCCTGGAGTGTAAGGCCTAGCATTAGTCTTCGCAATGAGCAGTTCTTC,CAWSVRPSISLRNEQFF
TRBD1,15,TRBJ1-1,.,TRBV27,TGTGCCAGCAGACCGCTACAGGGGGCGAGCACTGAAGCTTTCTTT,CASRPLQGASTEAFF
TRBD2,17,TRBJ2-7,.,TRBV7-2,TGTGCCAGCAGCTCGTACGCTCTGGCGGGAGTGTCCTACGAGCAGTACTTC,CASSSYALAGVSYEQYF